This T cell receptor (beta chain) was sequenced during a study of blood T cell repertoires in COVID-19. Looking at the study overall: The study drew acute and convalescent COVID-19 samples from the United States, Italy and Spain.

The CDR3 covers 14 residues. J lost 8 bases, V lost 5 bases, and 13 bases had no gene match. CDR1 and CDR2 (germline): SQVTM, ANQGSEA. Here immunoSEQ multiplex PCR was the method, and the copy in TCRdb shows in-frame clones only, minus some. The data contain around 87,000 clones, more than 65% of them singletons. Sequences were obtained from peripheral blood. The sequence was collected from a human donor in a cohort sampled during active COVID-19. The chain links TRBV29-1 to TRBJ1-2; 8 positions agree with TRBD1. The CDR3 region is CSVWTGRPTEGYTF. The CDR3 DNA is TGCAGCGTTTGGACAGGGCGCCCCACTGAGGGCTACACCTTC.